This TCR beta chain was documented in a study of beta chain features in type 1 diabetes. The study reverse transcribed the entire isolated RNA, so it sequenced expressed TCRB transcripts. Produced via immunoSEQ multiplex PCR; TCRdb's table is partial and in-frame only. This sample has hundreds of thousands of clones, with 14% found just once. This clone turned up a few times. V lost 2 bases and J lost 6, with 17 bases in between. The germline V gene encodes CDR1 MNHEY and CDR2 SVGAGI. The length of the CDR3 is 15 residues. The gene calls are TRBV6-5 and TRBJ2-7, with a tentative D call TRBD1 (5 bases). This receptor was taken from a man aged 25-40 years in good health. Sequencing was carried out using central memory CD4+ T cells from blood. As DNA, the CDR3 is TGTGCCAGCAGTTACGGGTCTGCAGGGTCTAGCGAGCAGTACTTC. Its translation: CASSYGSAGSSEQYF.